These T cell receptor beta chains were read from a single sample in a study of yellow fever vaccine responses in identical twins. TCRdb reprocessed the RT-PCR reads with MiXCR, giving one entry per CDR3 protein. The sample shows over 10,000 distinct CDR3 sequences, 80% to 90% of them seen only once. The input for sequencing was T cells from blood (PBMCs), unsorted or a sorted subset (not recorded which), taken before or after yellow fever vaccination (not recorded which). Receptors originate from a woman between 18 and 30 years old who received the yellow fever vaccine. Each CDR3 is given with its conserved first and last residue. D genes are given only for firm matches. The size entry is marked missing in some rows and otherwise reads once, few, many or a size class.

D gene: .
clone size: .
V gene: TRBV6-4
J gene: TRBJ2-1
CDR3 DNA: TGTGCCAGCAGTGACTCTTTGGACTACAATGAGCAGTTCTTC
CDR3 protein: CASSDSLDYNEQFF

D gene: .
clone size: .
V gene: TRBV5-5
J gene: TRBJ2-1
CDR3 DNA: TGTGCCAGCAGCTTGGTATCAGCCTACAATGAGCAGTTCTTC
CDR3 protein: CASSLVSAYNEQFF

D gene: TRBD2
clone size: .
V gene: TRBV11-1
J gene: TRBJ2-5
CDR3 DNA: TGTGCCAGCAGCTTAGTCGGCGGGGGGAACCAAGAGACCCAGTACTTC
CDR3 protein: CASSLVGGGNQETQYF

D gene: .
clone size: .
V gene: TRBV10-3
J gene: TRBJ2-7
CDR3 DNA: TGTGCCATCAGTGAGTCTACGAACTACGAGCAGTACTTC
CDR3 protein: CAISESTNYEQYF

D gene: .
clone size: .
V gene: TRBV19
J gene: TRBJ2-7
CDR3 DNA: TGTGCCAGTAAGGGGGTATCCTACGAGCAGTACTTC
CDR3 protein: CASKGVSYEQYF

D gene: .
clone size: .
V gene: TRBV11-3
J gene: TRBJ2-7
CDR3 DNA: TGTGCCAGCAGCTTAGAGAGGGCTTACGAGCAGTACTTC
CDR3 protein: CASSLERAYEQYF

D gene: TRBD2
clone size: .
V gene: TRBV15
J gene: TRBJ2-1
CDR3 DNA: TGTGCCACCAGCAGTGGGACTAGCGGAGTCAATGAGCAGTTCTTC
CDR3 protein: CATSSGTSGVNEQFF

D gene: .
clone size: .
V gene: TRBV19
J gene: TRBJ1-5
CDR3 DNA: TGTGCCAGTAGTATCCTGGCCGGGTTGGACAATCAGCCCCAGCATTTT
CDR3 protein: CASSILAGLDNQPQHF

D gene: .
clone size: once
V gene: TRBV18
J gene: TRBJ2-1
CDR3 DNA: TGTGCCAGCTCACCACCAGGACTAAACAATGAGCAGTTCTTC
CDR3 protein: CASSPPGLNNEQFF

D gene: .
clone size: .
V gene: TRBV5-1
J gene: TRBJ2-3
CDR3 DNA: TGCGCCAGCAGCTTGGGGGGAGGAGGAAACACAGATACGCAGTATTTT
CDR3 protein: CASSLGGGGNTDTQYF

D gene: TRBD2
clone size: .
V gene: TRBV18
J gene: TRBJ2-7
CDR3 DNA: TGTGCCAGCTCACGAGCCGGGACTATATCCTACGAGCAGTACTTC
CDR3 protein: CASSRAGTISYEQYF

D gene: .
clone size: .
V gene: TRBV10-1
J gene: TRBJ2-3
CDR3 DNA: TGCGCCAGCAGCCGATCTAGCACAGATACGCAGTATTTT
CDR3 protein: CASSRSSTDTQYF

D gene: TRBD1
clone size: .
V gene: TRBV29-1
J gene: TRBJ2-7
CDR3 DNA: TGCAGCGTTGGGGACAGGGCCAACGAGCAGTACTTC
CDR3 protein: CSVGDRANEQYF

D gene: .
clone size: .
V gene: TRBV12-3/TRBV12-4
J gene: TRBJ2-7
CDR3 DNA: TGTGCCAGCAGTTTCCAGGGCTACGAGCAGTACTTC
CDR3 protein: CASSFQGYEQYF

D gene: .
clone size: .
V gene: TRBV29-1
J gene: TRBJ2-3
CDR3 DNA: TGCAGCGTTGCGTTGGCGGGTGGCGCGGATACGCAGTATTTT
CDR3 protein: CSVALAGGADTQYF